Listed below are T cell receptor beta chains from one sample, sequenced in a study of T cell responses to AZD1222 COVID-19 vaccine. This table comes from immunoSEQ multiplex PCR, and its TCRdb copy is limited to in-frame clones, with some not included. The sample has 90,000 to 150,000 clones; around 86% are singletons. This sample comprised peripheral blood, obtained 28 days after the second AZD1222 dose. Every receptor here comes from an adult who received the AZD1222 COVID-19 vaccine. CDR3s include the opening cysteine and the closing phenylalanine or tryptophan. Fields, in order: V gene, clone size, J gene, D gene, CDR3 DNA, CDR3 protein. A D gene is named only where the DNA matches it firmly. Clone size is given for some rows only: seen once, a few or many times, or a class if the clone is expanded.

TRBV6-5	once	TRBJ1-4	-	TGTGCCAGCAGCCAGGGAATTACAACTAATGAAAAACTGTTTTTT	CASSQGITTNEKLFF
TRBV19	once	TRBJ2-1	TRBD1	TGTGCCAGTAGTAAGGACAGGGAAGAGCAGTTCTTC	CASSKDREEQFF
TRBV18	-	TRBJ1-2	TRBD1	TGTGCCAGCTCGTGGGACAGCCTTAACTATGGCTACACCTTC	CASSWDSLNYGYTF
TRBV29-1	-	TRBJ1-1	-	TGCAGCGTTGCGGGCGGGGCAGGGTTCACTGAAGCTTTCTTT	CSVAGGAGFTEAFF
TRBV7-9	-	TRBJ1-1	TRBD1	TGTGCCAGCAGCTTACCCCGGACAGGGAAAATGAACACTGAAGCTTTCTTT	CASSLPRTGKMNTEAFF
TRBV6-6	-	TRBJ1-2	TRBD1	TGTGCCAGCAGTATGGGACAGGGGGAGGCCTATGGCTACACCTTC	CASSMGQGEAYGYTF
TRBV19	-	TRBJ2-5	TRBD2	TGTGCCAGTAGTGTCCGTGACGGGGGGGCAGAGACCCAGTACTTC	CASSVRDGGAETQYF
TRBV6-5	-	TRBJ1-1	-	TGTGCCAGCACCTCGGAACTCATGAACACTGAAGCTTTCTTT	CASTSELMNTEAFF
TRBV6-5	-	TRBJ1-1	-	TGTGCCAGCATCCAAAGCGTGGGGCTTGGCACTGAAGCTTTCTTT	CASIQSVGLGTEAFF
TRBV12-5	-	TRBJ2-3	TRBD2	TGTGCTAGTGGTTTGTCACTAGCGGGGGGAAACACAGATACGCAGTATTTT	CASGLSLAGGNTDTQYF
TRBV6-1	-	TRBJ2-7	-	TGTGCCAGCAGTGAAGCCGCCCCGACGCTCGAGCAGTACTTC	CASSEAAPTLEQYF
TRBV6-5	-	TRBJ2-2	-	TGTGCCAGCAGCCTCGATACGAACACCGGGGAGCTGTTTTTT	CASSLDTNTGELFF
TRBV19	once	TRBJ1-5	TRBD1	TGTGCCAGTAGTATCGAAGATGGGCAGGGGGTCCCCAATCAGCCCCAGCATTTT	CASSIEDGQGVPNQPQHF
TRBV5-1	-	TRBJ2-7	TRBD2	TGCGCCAGCAGCTGGGGCTCGGGGAGGGTCTACGAGCAGTACTTC	CASSWGSGRVYEQYF
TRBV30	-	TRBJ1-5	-	TGTGCCTGGAGAGGTGCCAGATATCAGCCCCAGCATTTT	CAWRGARYQPQHF
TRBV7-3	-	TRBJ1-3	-	TGTGCCAGCAGCCAGACGAGGCGGGACACCATATATTTT	CASSQTRRDTIYF
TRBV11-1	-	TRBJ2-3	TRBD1	TGTGCCAGCAGCTTACCGGGACAGGGGCCGCAGTATTTT	CASSLPGQGPQYF
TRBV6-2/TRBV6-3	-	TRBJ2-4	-	TGTGCCAGCAGTTACTCCTTGGGCATTCAGTACTTC	CASSYSLGIQYF
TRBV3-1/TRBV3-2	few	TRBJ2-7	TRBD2	TGTGCCAGCAGCGCCGCGGGGGACTCCGAGCAGTACTTC	CASSAAGDSEQYF
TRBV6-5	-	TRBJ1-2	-	TGTGCCAGCCAGGATTTCTATGGCTACACCTTC	CASQDFYGYTF
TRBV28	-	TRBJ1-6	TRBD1	TGTGCCAGCAGTTTAAAACAGGGGGATTGGTATTCACCCCTCCACTTT	CASSLKQGDWYSPLHF
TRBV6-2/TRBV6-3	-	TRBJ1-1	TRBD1	TGTGCCAGCAGTGGACACAGGGGGTCAGGCACTGAAGCTTTCTTT	CASSGHRGSGTEAFF
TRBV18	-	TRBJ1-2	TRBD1	TGTGCCAGCTCACTAGGGACAGGGAAGCAAGGTACTTATGGCTACACCTTC	CASSLGTGKQGTYGYTF
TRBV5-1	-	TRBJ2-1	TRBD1	TGCGCCAGCAGCTCCGGGCGTGGGGACAGTTACAATGAGCAGTTCTTC	CASSSGRGDSYNEQFF
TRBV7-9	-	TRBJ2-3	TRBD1	TGTGCCAGCAGCCCCGGGACAGGGGTTGATTGGGCAGATACGCAGTATTTT	CASSPGTGVDWADTQYF
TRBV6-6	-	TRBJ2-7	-	TGTGCCAGCAGTTACCGGATCACCTACGAGCAGTACTTC	CASSYRITYEQYF
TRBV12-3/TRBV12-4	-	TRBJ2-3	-	TGTGCCAGCAGTTCAGGCACAGATACGCAGTATTTT	CASSSGTDTQYF
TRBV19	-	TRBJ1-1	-	TGTGCCAGTAGTGTCGGACCGCGGGAAGCTTTCTTT	CASSVGPREAFF